This T cell receptor (beta chain) was retrieved from a study of human versus mouse CDR3 diversity and MHC coevolution. Notes on the study in general: iCHAO1 estimated the human TCR beta repertoire at some 1.7 million clonotypes. Among all groups, two of three human donors showed least clonal inequality.

The data were produced by immunoSEQ multiplex PCR, yet TCRdb's version contains in-frame clones alone and is incomplete. The sample includes tens of thousands of clones, roughly 93% of them seen just once. Concerning this clone itself: The target antigen is unknown.

Germline CDR1 ENHRY, CDR2 SYGVKD. The germline V and J ends were trimmed by 3 bases and 0 bases, with 2 bases remaining between them. The CDR3 has 12 amino acids. Sequencing input: naive CD4+ T cells from blood. Regarding subset: CD45RO-negative CD62L-positive naive CD4 T cells. The TCR comes from a person aged 55 to 69 in good health. The rearrangement uses TRBV10-3 and TRBJ1-1, with D unresolved. As DNA, the CDR3 is TGTGCCATCAGTGACGTGAACACTGAAGCTTTCTTT. It is translated as CAISDVNTEAFF.